Presented here are 21 T cell receptor beta chains from one specimen sequenced in a study of early T cells in non-severe SARS-CoV-2 infection. TCRdb re-called the 5' RACE reads with MiXCR, one entry per CDR3 protein. The table includes 30,000 to 40,000 distinct CDR3 sequences, roughly 5.7% detected once. Material: whole blood, obtained at baseline. The receptors originated from an adult who was a healthcare worker with PCR-confirmed SARS-CoV-2 infection or an uninfected control (not recorded which).

This clonotype was counted ten times or more. This chain uses TRBV11-2 with TRBJ1-2, with D unclear. Germline V gene sequence: CDR1 SGHAT, CDR2 FQNNGV. V was clipped by 3 bases and J by 5 bases, with 10 bases between them. This CDR3 contains 13 residues. The CDR3 DNA reads as TGTGCCAGCAGCTTGAGGAGGCCTTATGGCTACACCTTC. It codes for CASSLRRPYGYTF.

This clonotype was counted many times. The CDR3 region has the DNA TGTGCCAGCAGCAAACAGGGGGGACTATCCTACGAGCAGTACTTC. It translates to CASSKQGGLSYEQYF. V and J are TRBV12-3 or TRBV12-4 and TRBJ2-7, with D possibly TRBD1 on 8 matching bases. The CDR3 is made up of 15 amino acids. V gave up 6 bases and J gave up 1 base, with 16 bases separating them.

This clonotype was seen at least ten times. The CDR3 bases are TGTGCCAGCACCTCCCCTAAGCAGGGGATCTATAGTGGCTACACCTTC. Its translation: CASTSPKQGIYSGYTF. The chain carries TRBV11-2 and TRBJ1-2, with a weak D call TRBD1 (6 bases). The CDR3 contains 16 residues. CDR1 and CDR2 from the germline V gene are SGHAT and FQNNGV. V lost 7 bases and J 7 bases, leaving 25 bases between the germline ends.

This clonotype was detected many times. The J gene is TRBJ2-7, the V gene TRBV10-3; TRBD2 matches 8 bases. The length of the CDR3 is 15 residues. Trimming removed 7 bases from V and 2 bases from J; junction bases left unmatched: 10. Germline V lookup: CDR1 ENHRY, CDR2 SYGVKD. The CDR3 nucleotides read TGTGCCATCATCCCACTAGCGGCCCGACCCTACGAGCAGTACGTC. Amino acids: CAIIPLAARPYEQYV.

This clonotype appeared a few times. This chain connects TRBV6-1 to TRBJ1-2; D is undetermined. Germline CDR1 reads MNHNS; CDR2 reads SASEGT. This CDR3 spans 13 amino acids. Trimming took off 7 bases at V and 0 bases at J, with 9 bases between the two ends. For the CDR3, the DNA is TGTGCCAGCAAAAGGGAACCTAACTATGGCTACACCTTC. Translation gives CASKREPNYGYTF.

This clonotype was seen a few times. The chain employs TRBV12-3 or TRBV12-4 and TRBJ2-5; D is possibly TRBD2 (6 bases). Trimming took 4 bases from V and 2 from J, leaving 17 bases between them. CDR3 length: 16 amino acids. Here the CDR3 DNA reads TGTGCCAGCAGTTCAGTGCTGGGAGGCCCTCAAGAGACCCAGTACTTC. It specifies CASSSVLGGPQETQYF.

This clonotype has a count of ten or more. The chain is built from TRBV7-2 and TRBJ2-2, with 12 positions matching TRBD2. With V trimmed by 4 bases and J by 6 bases, 3 bases remained unmatched. Germline CDR1 and CDR2: SGHTA and FQGNSA. The CDR3 runs to 15 residues. This CDR3 is CASSSSSGRAGELFF. Here the CDR3 DNA reads TGTGCCAGCAGCTCCTCTAGCGGGAGGGCCGGGGAGCTGTTTTTT.

V usage is TRBV28 and J usage is TRBJ1-5; the D is unclear. V was pared by 2 bases and J by 7 bases, with 12 bases between. The V gene's germline CDR1 is MDHEN and CDR2 SYDVKM. The length of the CDR3 is 14 residues. CDR3 nucleotides: TGTGCCAGCAGTTTAGGTTGGGGAGGGCAGCCCCAGCATTTT. Its protein product is CASSLGWGGQPQHF.

This clonotype was observed many times. The chain carries TRBV29-1 and TRBJ2-7; 7 bases map to TRBD1. There are 14 residues in the CDR3. Germline V gene sequence: CDR1 SQVTM, CDR2 ANQGSEA. The J segment lost 0 bases and the V segment lost 4 bases, leaving 6 bases of the junction unmatched. The CDR3 DNA is TGCAGCGTTGTGACAGGGACGAGCTCCTACGAGCAGTACGTC. Encoded protein: CSVVTGTSSYEQYV.

This clonotype was picked up many times. V is TRBV20-1 and J is TRBJ2-7; possibly TRBD1 or TRBD2 for D (6 bases each). Deletions cut 4 bases from V and 4 bases from J, with 17 bases between. CDR1 is DFQATT and CDR2 is SNEGSKA in the germline V gene (reference sequence). This CDR3 comprises 14 residues. The CDR3 nucleotides read TGCAGTGCTACAATCGGGGGCGAACGATACGAGCAGTACTTC. Encoded protein: CSATIGGERYEQYF.

This clonotype has only a few counts. The V call is TRBV4-1, the J call TRBJ2-7, with 10 bases identical to TRBD1. CDR3 length: 13 residues. Losses at the gene ends were 4 bases for V and 6 bases for J; bases not matched to a gene: 3. The germline V gene encodes CDR1 MGHRA and CDR2 YSYEKL. CDR3 nucleotide sequence: TGCGCCAGCAGCCTGGGACAGGGGCCCGAGCAGTACTTC. Protein sequence: CASSLGQGPEQYF.

This clonotype has only a few counts. The chain couples TRBV19 to TRBJ2-1, with D uncertain. Germline CDR1 and CDR2: LNHDA and SQIVND (reference sequence). The CDR3 contains 12 residues. V lost 6 bases and J lost 8, with 11 bases in between. The CDR3 region is CASRGLEHEQFF. CDR3 bases: TGTGCCAGTAGGGGCCTAGAACATGAGCAGTTCTTC. The entire variable domain, with the rest obtained from reference TRBV19 and TRBJ2-1, is as follows: DGGITQSPKYLFRKEGQNVTLSCEQNLNHDAMYWYRQDPGQGLRLIYYSQIVNDFQKGDIAEGYSVSREKKESFPLTVTSAQKNPTAFYLCASRGLEHEQFFGPGTRLTVL.

This clonotype was detected ten times or more. This chain joins TRBV5-1 and TRBJ1-2; a possible D gene is TRBD1 (6 bases). The ends were cut back, 0 bases at V and 4 bases at J, with 22 bases in the middle. This CDR3 spans 18 amino acids. Per germline, CDR1 SGHRS and CDR2 YFSETQ. The CDR3 spells CASSLAITPGHFIYGYTF. The CDR3, as DNA: TGCGCCAGCAGCTTGGCAATAACCCCGGGACATTTCATCTATGGCTACACCTTC. Full variable domain (remainder filled in from reference TRBV5-1 and TRBJ1-2): KAGVTQTPRYLIKTRGQQVTLSCSPISGHRSVSWYQQTPGQGLQFLFEYFSETQRNKGNFPGRFSGRQFSNSRSEMNVSTLELGDSALYLCASSLAITPGHFIYGYTFGSGTRLTVV.

This clonotype was detected a few times. V gene TRBV5-1 combines with J gene TRBJ1-1; D gene uncertain. The CDR3 is made up of 14 amino acids. From germline, CDR1 is SGHRS and CDR2 YFSETQ. Trimming removed 0 bases from V and 0 bases from J, with 6 bases in between. Written as DNA, the CDR3 is TGCGCCAGCAGCTTGGAACCGGTGAACACTGAAGCTTTCTTT. As protein: CASSLEPVNTEAFF.

The rearrangement joins TRBV11-2 to TRBJ2-3; 7 bases map to TRBD2. The CDR3 is 14 residues long. Trimming cost V 1 base and J 5 bases; bases outside gene matches: 3. Germline CDR1 and CDR2: SGHAT and FQNNGV. The CDR3 is CASSLGPGGDTQYF. DNA of the CDR3: TGTGCCAGCAGCTTAGGACCGGGAGGAGATACGCAGTATTTT.

The sample holds many counts of this clonotype. The V gene is TRBV29-1, the J gene TRBJ2-5, with a tentative D call TRBD1 (6 bases). In germline, CDR1 is SQVTM, CDR2 ANQGSEA. The CDR3 totals 14 residues. Between the trimmed V and J ends, which lost 8 bases and 0 bases, there was a span of 16 bases. The CDR3 nucleotides are TGCAGCATCCGGGACACATCGTACCAAGAGACCCAGTACTTC. It translates to CSIRDTSYQETQYF.

This clonotype has a count of ten or more. This chain links TRBV21-1 with TRBJ2-7; TRBD1 is the table's D call and was not checked against the DNA. TRBV21-1 is noted as a pseudogene. The CDR3 is 15 amino acids. The CDR3 region has the DNA TGTGCCAGCAGCAAAGAAAGGACAGGAGTTTACGAGCAGTACGTC. This gives the protein CASSKERTGVYEQYV.

In its sample, this clonotype was seen a few times. Here the CDR3 DNA reads TGTGCCACCAGTGATTTTTCAGATACGCAGTATTTT. It encodes CATSDFSDTQYF. The V and J genes are TRBV24-1 and TRBJ2-3; D not certain. The ends were cut back, 1 base at V and 4 bases at J, with 2 bases in the middle. This CDR3 comprises 12 residues. Germline V gene lookup returns CDR1 KGHDR and CDR2 SFDVKD.

This clonotype appeared many times. The gene calls are TRBV10-3 and TRBJ2-1; TRBD2 matches 8 bases. This CDR3 region has 14 residues. With 5 bases clipped from V and 7 bases from J, the junction kept 7 bases outside the gene matches. CDR1 and CDR2 (germline): ENHRY, SYGVKD. This CDR3 is CAISISGSGNEQFF. The CDR3 nucleotides read TGTGCCATCAGTATCAGCGGGAGCGGGAATGAGCAGTTCTTC.

Many counts were recorded for this clonotype. The chain joins TRBV7-2 to TRBJ1-2; 8 positions match TRBD1. CDR1 and CDR2 (germline): SGHTA, FQGNSA. This CDR3 region has 14 residues. Germline trimming cut 3 bases from V and 8 bases from J; bases unmatched to any gene: 8. In DNA, the CDR3 is TGTGCCAGCAGCTTTGCAGGGGGCAGGCGGGGCTACACCTTC. Translated, it gives CASSFAGGRRGYTF.

This clonotype was seen many times. The chain joins TRBV12-3 or TRBV12-4 to TRBJ1-2; the match to TRBD1 covers 7 bases. The CDR3 is 14 residues long. Trimming removed 6 bases from V and 3 bases from J; junction bases left unmatched: 7. The CDR3 nucleotides read TGTGCCAGCAGATCCGGGACAGCCTACTATGGCTACACCTTC. Translated: CASRSGTAYYGYTF.